These 10 T cell receptor beta chains were sequenced from one sample in a study of T cells after yellow fever vaccination. TCRdb reanalysed the 5' RACE reads using MiXCR and keeps one entry per CDR3 protein. The repertoire holds approximately 510,000 distinct CDR3 sequences, with 21% as singletons. The sequenced sample was PBMCs, obtained approximately 22 days after the first yellow fever vaccination. The receptors come from a man between 18 and 29 years old who received the YFV17D yellow fever vaccine.

This clonotype has a handful of counts. The chain carries TRBV6-5 and TRBJ2-5; 9 positions agree with TRBD2. The CDR3 has 15 residues. The trim removed 4 bases at V and 5 bases at J, leaving 8 bases unmatched. Germline V lookup: CDR1 MNHEY, CDR2 SVGAGI. The CDR3 sequence is CASSWAAGGRETQYF. The CDR3 bases are TGTGCCAGCAGTTGGGCAGCGGGGGGTCGGGAGACCCAGTACTTC.

This chain uses TRBV18 with TRBJ2-5; D not resolved. This CDR3 has 14 amino acids. Germline-derived CDR1 and CDR2 are KGHSH and LQKENI. V dropped 2 bases and J dropped 1 base, with 8 bases sitting between them. The DNA for the CDR3 is TGTGCCAGCTCACCAGGGTACAGCCAAGAGACCCAGTACTTC. It translates to CASSPGYSQETQYF.

The V call is TRBV2, the J call TRBJ2-6; D assignment may be TRBD1 or TRBD2 (5 bases each). Trimming left V 10 bases short and J 4 bases short, with 23 bases between. Germline CDR1 reads SNHLY; CDR2 reads FYNNEI. The length of the CDR3 is 17 residues. CDR3 amino acids: CATMGMGVLLGANVLTF. The DNA of the CDR3 is TGTGCCACCATGGGTATGGGGGTCCTTCTGGGGGCCAACGTCCTGACTTTC.

The chain links TRBV5-1 to TRBJ1-6; D remains ambiguous. Per the germline V gene, CDR1 is SGHRS and CDR2 is YFSETQ. V was clipped by 0 bases and J by 0 bases, with 13 bases between them. The CDR3 sequence is 18 residues long. CDR3 nucleotide sequence: TGCGCCAGCAGCTTGGGCGTTATCGACATCTCCTATAATTCACCCCTCCACTTT. This codes for CASSLGVIDISYNSPLHF.

This clonotype was counted many times. This chain connects TRBV5-5 to TRBJ2-3, with 9 bases matching TRBD1. Germline CDR1 SGHKS, CDR2 YYEKEE (reference sequence). J was trimmed by 4 bases and V by 9 bases; bases with no gene match: 9. This CDR3 is 14 amino acids long. As DNA, the CDR3 is TGTGCCACCGGGACAGGGAATGGCGCAGATACGCAGTATTTT. This encodes CATGTGNGADTQYF.

This chain connects TRBV20-1 to TRBJ1-2; unclear D gene. Trimming removed 6 bases at V and 1 base at J, with 15 bases between. CDR3 length: 14 amino acids. The germline V gene has CDR1 DFQATT and CDR2 SNEGSKA (reference sequence). This CDR3 is CSAEGDPRNYGYTF. CDR3 coding DNA: TGCAGTGCCGAGGGAGATCCCCGTAACTATGGCTACACCTTC.

A few counts support this clonotype. V usage is TRBV7-9 and J usage is TRBJ2-1; D not certain. The CDR3 loop spans 12 amino acids. Germline loops: CDR1 SEHNR, CDR2 FQNEAQ (reference sequence). The V gene lost 5 bases and the J gene lost 7 bases, with 9 bases spanning the gap. CDR3 nucleotides: TGTGCCAGCAGCGCAGAGACGAATGAGCAGTTCTTC. Its protein product is CASSAETNEQFF.

This sequence joins TRBV24-1 and TRBJ2-3; TRBD2 agrees at 9 bases. The germline CDR1 and CDR2 sequences are KGHDR and SFDVKD. Trimming removed 1 base from V and 6 bases from J; junction bases left unmatched: 1. The CDR3 covers 14 residues. CDR3 coding DNA: TGTGCCACCAGTGATTTACTAGCGGGCGATACGCAGTATTTT. Protein: CATSDLLAGDTQYF.

The chain is built from TRBV20-1 and TRBJ2-1; D is ambiguous. CDR1 is DFQATT and CDR2 is SNEGSKA in the germline V gene (reference sequence). With 8 bases removed from V and 4 bases from J, the gap between germline ends came to 12 bases. The CDR3 length is 12 residues. The DNA of the CDR3 is TGCAGTTGGGGAAAGGAATACAATGAGCAGTTCTTC. Its translation: CSWGKEYNEQFF.

This clonotype was recorded a few times. This chain joins TRBV20-1 and TRBJ2-2; 10 nucleotides line up with TRBD1. The V gene end was trimmed by 3 bases and the J gene end by 10 bases; junction bases not matched to a gene: 11. CDR3 size: 15 residues. Germline values: CDR1 DFQATT, CDR2 SNEGSKA (reference sequence). The DNA for the CDR3 is TGCAGTGCTAGGGGGGCGGGACAGGGGAGTGAGGAGCTGTTTTTT. Its protein product is CSARGAGQGSEELFF.